The T cell receptor beta chain described here comes from a study of blood T cell repertoires in COVID-19. Across the whole study: The origin of the acute and convalescent COVID-19 samples was the United States, Italy and Spain.

Produced via immunoSEQ multiplex PCR; TCRdb's table is partial and in-frame only. The sample holds more than 350,000 clones, 87% seen once. Specimen: peripheral blood. This receptor was taken from a woman in her thirties with COVID-19, enrolled during active disease.

CDR3 sequence (DNA): TGTGCCAGCAGTCCGACAGGGGTTAGCAATCAGCCCCAGCATTTT. Encoded protein: CASSPTGVSNQPQHF. The rearrangement uses TRBV28 and TRBJ1-5; 8 nucleotides align to TRBD1. V trimming: 5 bases; J trimming: 0 bases; junction bases outside the gene matches: 3. CDR3 length: 15 residues. CDR1 MDHEN and CDR2 SYDVKM come from the germline V gene.